A selection of T cell receptor beta chains follows, all from one sample in a study of molecular identifiers for immune sequencing clone quantification. Using its own MiXCR run on the PCR reads, TCRdb lists one record per CDR3 protein. The sample contains about 630,000 distinct CDR3 sequences, about 25% of which appear only once. The sample taken for sequencing was naive CD8+ T cells from blood, with Jurkat cell RNA spiked in. Receptors originate from a human donor in good health. Some libraries in this study had Jurkat cell RNA spiked in. CDR3s include the opening cysteine and the closing phenylalanine or tryptophan. Each record gives: CDR3 protein, J gene, V gene, clone size. Rows may omit the clone size; those that give it use once, few, many or a size class.

CDR3: CASSQGKLYEQYF
J: TRBJ2-7
V: TRBV4-2
size: few

CDR3: CASSLVPVEGDSTDTQYF
J: TRBJ2-3
V: TRBV7-2
size: many

CDR3: CASSDEWGYNEQFF
J: TRBJ2-1
V: TRBV19
size: few

CDR3: CASTPAGGWYEQYF
J: TRBJ2-7
V: TRBV7-2
size: many

CDR3: CASSSATANYGYTF
J: TRBJ1-2
V: TRBV7-9
size: many

CDR3: CASSSGVVLFSGANVLTF
J: TRBJ2-6
V: TRBV6-6
size: -

CDR3: CASSYGTNNEQFF
J: TRBJ2-1
V: TRBV6-5
size: -

CDR3: CASSGLITSEQFF
J: TRBJ2-1
V: TRBV6-5
size: many

CDR3: CASSFSGSLHNEQFF
J: TRBJ2-1
V: TRBV7-2
size: many

CDR3: CASRSPKGRTCEAFF
J: TRBJ1-1
V: TRBV13
size: many

CDR3: CSARDPAGAYEQYF
J: TRBJ2-7
V: TRBV20-1
size: many

CDR3: CASANPTGPTNEKLFF
J: TRBJ1-4
V: TRBV12-5
size: many

CDR3: CASKTGNEQFF
J: TRBJ2-1
V: TRBV6-1
size: many

CDR3: CASSSEGNQPQHF
J: TRBJ1-5
V: TRBV7-9
size: many

CDR3: CSARHRGVGETQYF
J: TRBJ2-5
V: TRBV20-1
size: few

CDR3: CASSQQDTNTEAFF
J: TRBJ1-1
V: TRBV19
size: -

CDR3: CASSYVPGGAVAFF
J: TRBJ1-1
V: TRBV6-5
size: -

CDR3: CASSQGAAYEQYF
J: TRBJ2-7
V: TRBV5-6
size: many

CDR3: CASSYGGVLTF
J: TRBJ2-6
V: TRBV6-2/TRBV6-3
size: many

CDR3: CTGSYTTDGDTQYF
J: TRBJ2-3
V: TRBV6-2/TRBV6-3
size: -

CDR3: CSVEWGGIGGEQYF
J: TRBJ2-7
V: TRBV29-1
size: -

CDR3: CASSLSAWANYGYTF
J: TRBJ1-2
V: TRBV11-2
size: -

CDR3: CAGSSTGLAFQPQHF
J: TRBJ1-5
V: TRBV12-3/TRBV12-4
size: -

CDR3: CASSARDSVRETQYF
J: TRBJ2-5
V: TRBV7-6
size: few

CDR3: CASSIFGEAFF
J: TRBJ1-1
V: TRBV19
size: few

CDR3: CASSLNLDTEAFF
J: TRBJ1-1
V: TRBV7-2
size: few

CDR3: CALRWATGELFF
J: TRBJ2-2
V: TRBV5-1
size: few

CDR3: CASSFQPGLAADEQFF
J: TRBJ2-1
V: TRBV7-6
size: few

CDR3: CASSQGLLMNTEAFF
J: TRBJ1-1
V: TRBV28
size: few

CDR3: CARLPRGSCGELFF
J: TRBJ2-2
V: TRBV23-1
size: many

CDR3: CASSFPPGSSGLKGEQYF
J: TRBJ2-7
V: TRBV12-3/TRBV12-4
size: few

CDR3: CASSPWAGVNTGELFF
J: TRBJ2-2
V: TRBV3-1
size: -

CDR3: CASSIQVKGAPGTEAFF
J: TRBJ1-1
V: TRBV19
size: many

CDR3: CASSVTSANTGELFF
J: TRBJ2-2
V: TRBV4-1
size: few

CDR3: CASSLGAGGPADTQYF
J: TRBJ2-3
V: TRBV5-1
size: many

CDR3: CASNPGQGIEAFF
J: TRBJ1-1
V: TRBV2
size: many

CDR3: CASSMAASYNEQFF
J: TRBJ2-1
V: TRBV19
size: few

CDR3: CASSYSSPGVLEKLFF
J: TRBJ1-4
V: TRBV6-5
size: many

CDR3: CASSPTGDREDF
J: TRBJ2-3
V: TRBV28
size: many

CDR3: CASTLARAGSSYEQYF
J: TRBJ2-7
V: TRBV5-6
size: many

CDR3: CASTPSRTGGVGELFF
J: TRBJ2-2
V: TRBV2
size: -

CDR3: CASSTEPGGGNEQYF
J: TRBJ2-7
V: TRBV6-5
size: many

CDR3: CASSAWAAVNTEAFF
J: TRBJ1-1
V: TRBV9
size: -

CDR3: CSARDFPGQGAYEQYF
J: TRBJ2-7
V: TRBV20-1
size: -

CDR3: CASSQDLMTGVDYEQYF
J: TRBJ2-7
V: TRBV4-2
size: many

CDR3: CASSLYGLAGGTGELFF
J: TRBJ2-2
V: TRBV27
size: many

CDR3: CASSFYSQGGEQYF
J: TRBJ2-7
V: TRBV27
size: -

CDR3: CASSLSLGTGANEQFF
J: TRBJ2-1
V: TRBV7-6
size: -

CDR3: CASSVDSGTPLYEQYF
J: TRBJ2-7
V: TRBV7-2
size: many

CDR3: CASSYDRGRAEAFF
J: TRBJ1-1
V: TRBV6-5
size: -

CDR3: CASSPDGASNQPQHF
J: TRBJ1-5
V: TRBV7-6
size: -

CDR3: CSASPLAGRTGELFF
J: TRBJ2-2
V: TRBV20-1
size: -

CDR3: CASSILLAGVWEQYF
J: TRBJ2-7
V: TRBV27
size: few

CDR3: CASSNPPRHEKLFF
J: TRBJ1-4
V: TRBV28
size: many

CDR3: CASSYSGFEAFF
J: TRBJ1-1
V: TRBV6-5
size: many

CDR3: CASSLWTGVGTDTQYF
J: TRBJ2-3
V: TRBV27
size: many

CDR3: CASSSRLAGGPGYANTGELFF
J: TRBJ2-2
V: TRBV9
size: -

CDR3: CASRAAGGAQPQHF
J: TRBJ1-5
V: TRBV27
size: -

CDR3: CASRLAGDSNQPQHF
J: TRBJ1-5
V: TRBV5-1
size: -

CDR3: CASSQDATGTGSYEQYF
J: TRBJ2-7
V: TRBV4-3
size: -